This T cell receptor beta chain was sequenced for a study of shared clonotypes between healthy human individuals. Study-wide background: Each donor's CD8 memory used one plate, CD8 naive two, each CD4 subset three. General study results and limits: Naive CD4 clonotypes were shared across a handful of donors at about 5%. Rarefaction exposed incomplete sorted-subset sequencing despite large depth.

Assay execution proceeded at the deep level. Measured with immunoSEQ multiplex PCR; TCRdb has only the in-frame clones, and not every one. The sample contains fewer than 2.5 million clones, 80% to 95% of which appear only once. Note on this clone: The antigen remains undetermined. Other DNA sequences from this sample encode an identical CDR3 as well.

The CDR3 loop spans 16 amino acids. From germline, CDR1 is SGHTA and CDR2 FQGNSA. V lost 3 bases and J lost 2, with 13 bases in between. The chain uses TRBV7-2 and TRBJ2-2; D not certain. Sequencing was done on a sample of naive CD4+ T cells from PBMCs. The subset here: CD45RA+ positively selected. The sequence derives from a man aged 18 to 30 in good health. Some clones in this sample may be carry-over from other donors' samples. CDR3 sequence reads: CASSFPGRSNTGELFF. In nucleotides, the CDR3 is TGTGCCAGCAGCTTCCCAGGACGATCTAACACCGGGGAGCTGTTTTTT.